Listed below are T cell receptor beta chains from one sample, sequenced in a study of T cell repertoires in cytomegalovirus infection. For these receptors, no antigen is known. TCRdb recomputed calls from the reads with MiXCR, one row per CDR3 protein. The table shows under 450,000 distinct CDR3 sequences, with about 35% occurring only once. This specimen was cultured PBMCs, taken from culture after CMV antigen stimulation. These receptor sequences come from a human donor in good health (CMV status not recorded). Some clones in this sample may be carry-over from other donors' samples. The conserved cysteine and the conserved F or W are not part of the CDR3 here.

CDR3	length	V	J
ASSQEGVGAF	10	TRBV4-1	TRBJ1-1
ATSDRRQGRGDTDTQY	16	TRBV24-1	TRBJ2-3
ASSPELDSAPLSNQPQH	17	TRBV7-9	TRBJ1-5
ASTGTTSLFYGYT	13	TRBV6-2/TRBV6-3	TRBJ1-2
ASSIVDKNIQY	11	TRBV19	TRBJ2-4
SASPPGSGSFNEQF	14	TRBV20-1	TRBJ2-1
SALDREGTGELF	12	TRBV20-1	TRBJ2-2
ASSSPRRSSGSPGTQY	16	TRBV7-8	TRBJ2-3
SARPTENTGELF	12	TRBV20-1	TRBJ2-2
SASTTTDTQY	10	TRBV20-1	TRBJ2-3
ASSLGPYEQF	10	TRBV12-3/TRBV12-4	TRBJ2-1
ASSFQTGSNQPQH	13	TRBV18	TRBJ1-5
AIRPGGEEKLF	11	TRBV10-3	TRBJ1-4
ASRPGTIRYNEQF	13	TRBV7-9	TRBJ2-1
ASSYRPRSSGGEEQF	15	TRBV11-2	TRBJ2-1
ASRSYNEQF	9	TRBV6-2/TRBV6-3	TRBJ2-1
ASSLSSSPIGAF	12	TRBV12-3/TRBV12-4	TRBJ1-1
ASSLRLAGDVDTQY	14	TRBV7-2	TRBJ2-3
ASSQETGPRDGYT	13	TRBV4-3	TRBJ1-2